This is a list of T cell receptor beta chains from one sample in a study of blood T cell repertoires in COVID-19. TCRdb keeps only in-frame clones here, not all; method: immunoSEQ multiplex PCR. The sample lists approximately 300,000 clones, roughly 85% occurring once. Material for sequencing was PBMCs or T cells enriched from blood (not recorded which). These receptors originate from a woman under 40 who had been exposed to COVID-19. Both conserved end residues are part of each CDR3. D genes are given only for firm matches. Some rows mark clone size as missing; the rest say once, few, many or name a class of expanded clone.

CDR3 protein,CDR3 DNA,V gene,J gene,clone size,D gene
CASSIAGGGSDTQYF,TGTGCCAGTAGTATAGCTGGGGGGGGGTCAGATACGCAGTATTTT,TRBV19,TRBJ2-3,.,TRBD2
CASSPTPNTEAFF,TGTGCCAGCAGTCCGACACCCAACACTGAAGCTTTCTTT,TRBV12-3/TRBV12-4,TRBJ1-1,.,.
CASSLTGGQPQHF,TGTGCCAGCAGTCTAACCGGGGGTCAGCCCCAGCATTTT,TRBV12-3/TRBV12-4,TRBJ1-5,.,.
CASSSGQYTEAFF,TGTGCCAGCAGTTCCGGACAGTACACTGAAGCTTTCTTT,TRBV2,TRBJ1-1,.,.
CATSDGTVYGYTF,TGTGCCACCAGTGATGGGACAGTCTATGGCTACACCTTC,TRBV24-1,TRBJ1-2,.,TRBD1
CASSSGTGLDEQFF,TGTGCCAGCAGTTCCGGGACAGGGCTGGATGAGCAGTTCTTC,TRBV27,TRBJ2-1,.,TRBD1
CASSLALSGTGELFF,TGTGCCAGCAGCTTAGCGCTTTCGGGCACCGGGGAGCTGTTTTTT,TRBV7-2,TRBJ2-2,.,.
CASSNPNRGGLFF,TGTGCCAGCAGCAACCCGAACAGGGGCGGACTGTTTTTT,TRBV9,TRBJ1-4,.,TRBD1
CASSQADGTGLISDGYTF,TGCGCCAGCAGCCAAGCGGACGGGACAGGGCTTATATCGGATGGCTACACCTTC,TRBV4-1,TRBJ1-2,once,TRBD1
CASSLRGQWNTEAFF,TGTGCCAGCAGTTTACGGGGACAGTGGAACACTGAAGCTTTCTTT,TRBV27,TRBJ1-1,.,TRBD1
CASSVDTGLGQPQHF,TGTGCCAGCAGCGTAGATACAGGCTTGGGTCAGCCCCAGCATTTT,TRBV9,TRBJ1-5,.,.
CASSLVGRFYGYTF,TGTGCCAGCAGCTTAGTCGGCAGGTTCTATGGCTACACCTTC,TRBV13,TRBJ1-2,.,.
CASRPGLAGSYNEQFF,TGTGCCAGCAGACCCGGACTAGCGGGATCCTACAATGAGCAGTTCTTC,TRBV2,TRBJ2-1,.,TRBD2
CASSSRTGANEKLFF,TGTGCCAGCAGTTCCCGGACAGGGGCTAATGAAAAACTGTTTTTT,TRBV27,TRBJ1-4,.,TRBD1
CARADTGAAEPQHF,TGTGCCAGGGCCGATACAGGGGCGGCGGAGCCCCAGCATTTT,TRBV2,TRBJ1-5,.,TRBD1
CASSIGGLAETYEQYF,TGTGCCAGTAGTATAGGGGGACTAGCGGAAACCTACGAGCAGTACTTC,TRBV19,TRBJ2-7,.,TRBD2
CASSLGGRADNEQFF,TGTGCCAGCAGCTTAGGTGGGAGGGCCGACAATGAGCAGTTCTTC,TRBV7-2,TRBJ2-1,few,TRBD2
CASSYLVEGTGGQYF,TGTGCCAGCAGTTACCTCGTTGAGGGCACAGGGGGTCAGTACTTC,TRBV6-5,TRBJ2-7,once,TRBD1
CASSPPLTGGTDTQYF,TGTGCCAGCTCACCACCGTTAACAGGGGGCACAGATACGCAGTATTTT,TRBV18,TRBJ2-3,.,TRBD1
CASSLARGEGYTF,TGTGCCAGCAGCTTAGCACGGGGTGAAGGCTACACCTTC,TRBV7-9,TRBJ1-2,.,.
CSGPDSSGMGNEQFF,TGCAGCGGACCTGATAGTAGCGGTATGGGTAATGAGCAGTTCTTC,TRBV29-1,TRBJ2-1,.,.
CASSLGDSEQFF,TGTGCCAGCAGTTTAGGGGACAGTGAGCAGTTCTTC,TRBV27,TRBJ2-1,.,TRBD1
CASSNRDRGYEQYF,TGTGCCAGCAGCAACCGGGACAGGGGCTACGAGCAGTACTTC,TRBV2,TRBJ2-7,.,TRBD1
CAISGRTARNSYEQYF,TGTGCCATCAGTGGAAGGACAGCGCGGAACTCCTACGAGCAGTACTTC,TRBV10-3,TRBJ2-7,.,.
CASSLPSPPYGVEQYF,TGTGCCAGCAGTTTACCGAGCCCCCCCTACGGGGTCGAGCAGTACTTC,TRBV28,TRBJ2-7,.,.
CASSPGQADYGYTF,TGTGCCAGCAGCCCGGGACAGGCTGACTATGGCTACACCTTC,TRBV4-2,TRBJ1-2,.,TRBD1
CASSVAPQRDRGGGEQYF,TGTGCCAGCAGCGTAGCCCCCCAGCGGGATAGGGGCGGTGGCGAGCAGTACTTC,TRBV9,TRBJ2-7,few,TRBD2
CASSPGRGNQPQHF,TGTGCCAGCTCACCAGGCAGGGGGAATCAGCCCCAGCATTTT,TRBV18,TRBJ1-5,.,TRBD1
CASSLERGLVYGYTF,TGCGCCAGCAGCTTGGAAAGGGGGCTGGTCTATGGCTACACCTTC,TRBV5-1,TRBJ1-2,.,TRBD1
CASSQGLAGVGDTQYF,TGTGCCAGCAGCCAAGGACTAGCGGGAGTTGGGGATACGCAGTATTTT,TRBV4-2,TRBJ2-3,.,TRBD2
CASSQDYIHTDTQYF,TGTGCCAGCAGCCAAGATTACATACACACAGATACGCAGTATTTT,TRBV4-2,TRBJ2-3,once,.
CASSSYGYTF,TGTGCCAGCAGTTCGTATGGCTACACCTTC,TRBV28,TRBJ1-2,.,.
CASSQSEVTATYEQYF,TGTGCCAGCAGCCAATCAGAAGTGACAGCAACCTACGAGCAGTACTTC,TRBV3-1/TRBV3-2,TRBJ2-7,.,.
CASSGRRRGGRDYNSPLHF,TGTGCCAGCAGTGGTAGGAGGCGCGGGGGTCGAGACTATAATTCACCCCTCCACTTT,TRBV7-9,TRBJ1-6,.,.
CASSSVGGFNGYTF,TGTGCCAGCAGCTCGGTCGGCGGATTTAATGGCTACACCTTC,TRBV7-9,TRBJ1-2,.,.
CAISLAGGPETQYF,TGTGCCATTAGTTTAGCGGGAGGACCAGAGACCCAGTACTTC,TRBV6-6,TRBJ2-5,.,TRBD2
CSGSTKNYGYTF,TGCAGCGGGAGCACGAAAAACTATGGCTACACCTTC,TRBV29-1,TRBJ1-2,once,.
CASSLDKNVNYGYTF,TGTGCCAGCTCACTGGACAAAAACGTTAACTATGGCTACACCTTC,TRBV18,TRBJ1-2,.,.
CASSQGAGATNNEQFF,TGTGCCAGCAGCCAAGGGGCGGGAGCCACTAACAATGAGCAGTTCTTC,TRBV4-2,TRBJ2-1,few,TRBD2
CASSDLGALISSTDTQYF,TGTGCCAGCAGTGATCTGGGCGCACTCATATCTAGCACAGATACGCAGTATTTT,TRBV2,TRBJ2-3,.,.
CASTPLGLAGGNNNEQFF,TGTGCCAGCACCCCATTGGGACTAGCGGGAGGAAATAACAATGAGCAGTTCTTC,TRBV7-9,TRBJ2-1,.,TRBD2
CASSPDRIYEQYF,TGCGCCAGCAGCCCAGACAGGATCTACGAGCAGTACTTC,TRBV23-1,TRBJ2-7,.,.
CASSFPQGQEQFF,TGCGCCAGCAGCTTCCCCCAGGGGCAAGAGCAGTTCTTC,TRBV5-1,TRBJ2-1,.,.
CASSPTDSTDTQYF,TGTGCCAGCAGTCCGACAGATAGCACAGATACGCAGTATTTT,TRBV25-1,TRBJ2-3,once,.
CASSSSGTGGDEQFF,TGTGCCAGCAGTTCCTCCGGGACAGGGGGCGATGAGCAGTTCTTC,TRBV28,TRBJ2-1,few,TRBD1
CASWGQGNGYTF,TGTGCCAGCTGGGGACAGGGTAATGGCTACACCTTC,TRBV6-5,TRBJ1-2,many,TRBD1
CASSARSGVATGELFF,TGTGCCAGCAGCGCAAGGTCAGGGGTGGCCACCGGGGAGCTGTTTTTT,TRBV5-8,TRBJ2-2,.,.
CASSSGDRGQGQPQHF,TGTGCCAGCAGCTCAGGGGACAGGGGGCAAGGTCAGCCCCAGCATTTT,TRBV7-9,TRBJ1-5,.,TRBD1
CASSLDRHSGNTIYF,TGTGCCAGCAGCTTAGACAGACACTCTGGAAACACCATATATTTT,TRBV7-9,TRBJ1-3,.,.
CASSPSGQGTGELFF,TGTGCCAGCTCACCATCAGGACAGGGCACCGGGGAGCTGTTTTTT,TRBV18,TRBJ2-2,.,TRBD1
CASHFSGSYNEQFF,TGTGCCTCCCATTTTTCGGGGTCCTACAATGAGCAGTTCTTC,TRBV6-5,TRBJ2-1,.,.
CASSPGVGGGHGYTF,TGTGCCAGCAGCCCCGGCGTCGGCGGAGGGCATGGCTACACCTTC,TRBV7-2,TRBJ1-2,.,.
CASSQEASNEQFF,TGCGCCAGCAGCCAGGAGGCAAGCAATGAGCAGTTCTTC,TRBV5-1,TRBJ2-1,.,.